This TCR beta chain was sequenced for a study of shared clonotypes between healthy human individuals. Notes on the study in general: Genetic and exposure-history diversity was limited by the few donors. Clonotype sharing across a few donors was observed for 4% to 6.5% of naive CD4 clonotypes. Naive subsets generally had larger estimated richness than memory subsets.

Method: immunoSEQ multiplex PCR; TCRdb's copy keeps in-frame clones and lacks some. The table has around 2,000,000 clones, about 95% seen once; the top ten hold under 1.5%. As concerns this clone: No antigen is known for it.

As defined, naive CD8 cells were CD45RO-negative and positively selected for CCR7, with terminally differentiated effector memory CD45RA+ cells excluded. With 4 bases clipped from V and 5 bases from J, the junction kept 8 bases outside the gene matches. This CDR3 spans 16 amino acids. Germline V gene data show CDR1 as SNHLY and CDR2 as FYNNEI. This chain joins TRBV2 and TRBJ2-2, with 9 bases matching TRBD2. This receptor was identified in a young man in good health. Sequencing was performed on naive CD8+ T cells sorted from blood. The DNA for the CDR3 is TGTGCCAGCAGTGGGACGGCGGGGGGGCCGACCGGGGAGCTGTTTTTT. It translates to CASSGTAGGPTGELFF.